Here is one T cell receptor beta chain with its context. The sample originates from a study of technical replicates of blood from a few donors. Trimming stripped 3 bases from V and 1 base from J, with 9 bases between. This CDR3 spans 13 amino acids. The germline CDR1 and CDR2 sequences are SQVTM and ANQGSEA. The repertoire was sequenced with immunoSEQ multiplex PCR; TCRdb's copy has only in-frame clones and lacks some. The sample has roughly 80,000 clones, around 94% seen once. The receptor was derived from a human donor in good health. The sample was T cells isolated from PBMCs. The chain is built from TRBV29-1 and TRBJ1-2; a possible D gene is TRBD1 (5 bases). The CDR3 coding sequence is TGCAGCGTTGATGGGGCAATTAACTATGGCTACACCTTC. Protein product: CSVDGAINYGYTF.